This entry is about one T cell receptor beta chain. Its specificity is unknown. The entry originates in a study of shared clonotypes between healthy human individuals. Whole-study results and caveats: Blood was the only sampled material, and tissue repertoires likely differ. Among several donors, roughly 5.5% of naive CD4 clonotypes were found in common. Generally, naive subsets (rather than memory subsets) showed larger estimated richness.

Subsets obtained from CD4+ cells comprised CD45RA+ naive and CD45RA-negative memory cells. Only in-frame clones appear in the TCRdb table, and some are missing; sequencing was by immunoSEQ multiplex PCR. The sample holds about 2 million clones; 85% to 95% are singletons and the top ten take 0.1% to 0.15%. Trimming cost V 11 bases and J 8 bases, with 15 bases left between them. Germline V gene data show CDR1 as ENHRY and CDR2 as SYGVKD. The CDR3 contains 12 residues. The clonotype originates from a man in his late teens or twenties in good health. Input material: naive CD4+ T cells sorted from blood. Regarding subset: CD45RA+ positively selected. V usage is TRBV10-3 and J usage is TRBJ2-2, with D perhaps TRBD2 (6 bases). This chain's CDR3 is CASERALGELFF. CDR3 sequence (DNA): TGTGCCTCCGAGCGGGCTTTGGGGGAGCTGTTTTTT.